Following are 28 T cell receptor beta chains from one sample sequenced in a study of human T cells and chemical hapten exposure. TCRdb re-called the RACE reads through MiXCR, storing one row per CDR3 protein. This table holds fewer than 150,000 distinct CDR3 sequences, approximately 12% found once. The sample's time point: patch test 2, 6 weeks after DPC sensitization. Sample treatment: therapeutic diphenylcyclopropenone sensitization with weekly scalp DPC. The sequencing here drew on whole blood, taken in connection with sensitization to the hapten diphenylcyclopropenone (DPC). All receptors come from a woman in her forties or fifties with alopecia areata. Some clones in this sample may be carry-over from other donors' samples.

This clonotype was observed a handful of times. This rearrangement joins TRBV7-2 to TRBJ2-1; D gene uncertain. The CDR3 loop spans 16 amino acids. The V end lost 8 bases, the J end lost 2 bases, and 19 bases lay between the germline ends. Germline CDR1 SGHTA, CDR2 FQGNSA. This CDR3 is CTSQLSTSGTYNEQFF. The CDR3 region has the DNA TGTACCAGCCAACTCAGTACGTCAGGCACCTACAATGAGCAGTTCTTC.

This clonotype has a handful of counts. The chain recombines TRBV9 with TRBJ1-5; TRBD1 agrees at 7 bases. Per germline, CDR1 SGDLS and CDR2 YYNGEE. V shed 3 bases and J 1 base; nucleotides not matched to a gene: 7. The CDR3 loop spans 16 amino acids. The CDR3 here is CASSGNRGRSNQPQHF. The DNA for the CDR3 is TGTGCCAGCAGCGGAAACAGGGGCAGGAGCAATCAGCCCCAGCATTTT.

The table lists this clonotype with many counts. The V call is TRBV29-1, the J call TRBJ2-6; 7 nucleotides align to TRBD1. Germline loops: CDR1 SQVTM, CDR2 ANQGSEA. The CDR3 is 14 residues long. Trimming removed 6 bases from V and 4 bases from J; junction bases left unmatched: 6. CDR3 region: CSVRRTGGANVLTF. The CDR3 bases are TGCAGCGTCCGGAGGACAGGCGGGGCCAACGTCCTGACTTTC.

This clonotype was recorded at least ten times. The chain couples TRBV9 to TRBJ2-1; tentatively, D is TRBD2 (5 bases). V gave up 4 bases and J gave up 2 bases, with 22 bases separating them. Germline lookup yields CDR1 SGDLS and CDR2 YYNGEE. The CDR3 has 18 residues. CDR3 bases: TGTGCCAGCAGCCCCCTTCGGAGGCAGCTCGCCCCCTACAATGAGCAGTTCTTC. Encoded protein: CASSPLRRQLAPYNEQFF.

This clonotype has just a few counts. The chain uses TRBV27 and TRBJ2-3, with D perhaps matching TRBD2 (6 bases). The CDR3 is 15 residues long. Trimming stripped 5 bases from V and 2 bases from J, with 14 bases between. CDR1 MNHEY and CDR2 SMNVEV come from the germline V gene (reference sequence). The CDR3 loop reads CASSPGLPHTDTQYF. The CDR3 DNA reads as TGTGCCAGCAGTCCGGGACTCCCACACACAGATACGCAGTATTTT.

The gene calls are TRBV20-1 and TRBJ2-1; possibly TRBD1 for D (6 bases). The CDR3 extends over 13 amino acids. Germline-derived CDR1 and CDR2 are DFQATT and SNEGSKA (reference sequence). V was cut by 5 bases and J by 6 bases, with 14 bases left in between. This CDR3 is CSAAPWTVNEQFF. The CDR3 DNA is TGCAGTGCTGCTCCCTGGACAGTCAATGAGCAGTTCTTC.

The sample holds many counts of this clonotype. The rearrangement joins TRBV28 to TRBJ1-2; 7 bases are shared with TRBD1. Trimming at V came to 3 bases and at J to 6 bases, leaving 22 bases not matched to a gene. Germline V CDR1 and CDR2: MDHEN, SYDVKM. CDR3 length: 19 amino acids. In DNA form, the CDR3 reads TGTGCCAGCAGTTTCATCGGAGGAAGGGGGCGAGGTAAAGAGGATGGCTACACCTTC. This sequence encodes CASSFIGGRGRGKEDGYTF.

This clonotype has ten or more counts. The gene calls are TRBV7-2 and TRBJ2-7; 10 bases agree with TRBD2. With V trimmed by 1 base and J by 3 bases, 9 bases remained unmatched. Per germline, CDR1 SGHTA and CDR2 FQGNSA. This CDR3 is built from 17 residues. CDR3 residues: CASSLVLAGAFSYEQYF. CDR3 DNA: TGTGCCAGCAGCTTAGTGCTAGCGGGAGCATTCAGCTACGAGCAGTACTTC.

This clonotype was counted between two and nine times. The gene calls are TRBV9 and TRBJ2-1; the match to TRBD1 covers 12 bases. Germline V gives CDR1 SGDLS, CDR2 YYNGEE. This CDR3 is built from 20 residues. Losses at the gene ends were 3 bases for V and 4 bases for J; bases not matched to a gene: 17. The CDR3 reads CASSAGPGQGAGESYNEQFF. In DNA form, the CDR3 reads TGTGCCAGCAGCGCTGGGCCGGGACAGGGGGCCGGGGAATCGTACAATGAGCAGTTCTTC. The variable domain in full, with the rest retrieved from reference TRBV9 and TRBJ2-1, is DSGVTQTPKHLITATGQRVTLRCSPRSGDLSVYWYQQSLDQGLQFLIQYYNGEERAKGNILERFSAQQFPDLHSELNLSSLELGDSALYFCASSAGPGQGAGESYNEQFFGPGTRLTVL.

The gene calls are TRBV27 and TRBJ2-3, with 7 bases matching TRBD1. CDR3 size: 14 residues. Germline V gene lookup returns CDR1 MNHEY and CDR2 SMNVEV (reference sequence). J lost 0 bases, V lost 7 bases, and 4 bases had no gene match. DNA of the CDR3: TGTGCCAGCAACGGGGACAGAAGCACAGATACGCAGTATTTT. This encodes CASNGDRSTDTQYF.

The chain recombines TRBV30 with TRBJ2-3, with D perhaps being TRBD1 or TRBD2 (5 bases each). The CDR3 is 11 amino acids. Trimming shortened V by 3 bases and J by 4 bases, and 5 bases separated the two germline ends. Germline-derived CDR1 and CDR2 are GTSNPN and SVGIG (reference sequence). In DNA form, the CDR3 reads TGTGCCTGGAGGGGGGCAGATACGCAGTATTTT. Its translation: CAWRGADTQYF.

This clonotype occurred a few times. The chain's CDR3 is CASSYSGVYEPQHF. In DNA form, the CDR3 reads TGTGCCAGCAGTTACTCAGGGGTTTACGAGCCCCAGCATTTT. This chain joins TRBV6-5 and TRBJ1-5; TRBD1 is a possible D gene (5 bases). Trimming took off 0 bases at V and 8 bases at J, with 11 bases between the two ends. The V gene's germline CDR1 is MNHEY and CDR2 SVGAGI. The CDR3 extends over 14 amino acids.

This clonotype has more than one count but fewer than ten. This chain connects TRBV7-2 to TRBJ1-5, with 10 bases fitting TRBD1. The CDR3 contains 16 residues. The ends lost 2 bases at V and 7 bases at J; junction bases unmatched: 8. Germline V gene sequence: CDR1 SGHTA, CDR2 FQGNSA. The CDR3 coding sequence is TGTGCCAGCAGCTTAAAGGAGACAGGGGGCGGCCAGCCCCAGCATTTT. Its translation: CASSLKETGGGQPQHF.

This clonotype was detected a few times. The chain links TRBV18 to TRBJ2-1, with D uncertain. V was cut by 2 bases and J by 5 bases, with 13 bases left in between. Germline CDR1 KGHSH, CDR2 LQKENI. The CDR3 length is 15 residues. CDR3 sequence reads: CASSPGVSHNNEQFF. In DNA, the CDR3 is TGTGCCAGCTCACCAGGGGTATCTCACAACAATGAGCAGTTCTTC.

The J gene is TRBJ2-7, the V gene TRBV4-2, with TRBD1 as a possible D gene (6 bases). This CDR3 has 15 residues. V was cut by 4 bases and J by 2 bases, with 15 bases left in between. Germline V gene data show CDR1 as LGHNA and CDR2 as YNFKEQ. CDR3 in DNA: TGTGCCAGCAGCCTAAACCTACAGGGCCCCTACGAGCAGTACTTC. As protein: CASSLNLQGPYEQYF.

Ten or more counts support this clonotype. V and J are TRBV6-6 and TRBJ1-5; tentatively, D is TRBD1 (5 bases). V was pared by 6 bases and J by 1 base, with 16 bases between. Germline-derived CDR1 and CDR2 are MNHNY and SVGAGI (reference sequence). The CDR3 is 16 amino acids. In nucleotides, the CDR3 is TGTGCCAGCAGATCCGAAGGTTACAGGAGCAATCAGCCCCAGCATTTT. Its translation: CASRSEGYRSNQPQHF.

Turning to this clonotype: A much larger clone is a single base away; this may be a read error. This CDR3 is CVWRKNTGELFF. The CDR3 DNA reads TGTGTCTGGCGAAAGAACACCGGGGAGCTGTTTTTT. This chain uses TRBV30 with TRBJ2-2; D is ambiguous. The germline gives CDR1 GTSNPN, CDR2 SVGIG (reference sequence). The CDR3 loop spans 12 amino acids.

The CDR3 coding sequence is TGCAGCGTTGAGAGGGGACAGGGGAGGACTGAAGCTTTCTTT. Amino acids: CSVERGQGRTEAFF. The chain carries TRBV29-1 and TRBJ1-1, with 10 bases fitting TRBD1. Unmatched junction bases numbered 6, after V lost 3 bases and J lost 5 bases. The CDR3 is 14 amino acids. Looked up from germline, CDR1 is SQVTM and CDR2 is ANQGSEA.

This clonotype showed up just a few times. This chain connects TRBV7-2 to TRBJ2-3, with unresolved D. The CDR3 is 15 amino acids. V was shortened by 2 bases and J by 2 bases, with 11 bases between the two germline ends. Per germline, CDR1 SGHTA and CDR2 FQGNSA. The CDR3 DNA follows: TGTGCCAGCAGCTTATCGCGGCAGCCCACAGATACGCAGTATTTT. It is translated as CASSLSRQPTDTQYF.

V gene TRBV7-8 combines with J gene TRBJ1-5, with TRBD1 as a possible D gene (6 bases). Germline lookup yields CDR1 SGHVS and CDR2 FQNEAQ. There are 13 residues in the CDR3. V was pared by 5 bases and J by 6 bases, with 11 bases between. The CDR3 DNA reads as TGTGCCAGCAGCCACGAGGGGGTTCAGCCCCAGCATTTT. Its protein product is CASSHEGVQPQHF.

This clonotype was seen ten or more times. The CDR3 protein is CASSFGGGRSTDTQYF. The CDR3 DNA sequence: TGTGCCAGCAGTTTCGGGGGAGGGAGGAGCACAGATACGCAGTATTTT. This chain links TRBV27 with TRBJ2-3; 7 bases map to TRBD2. This CDR3 region has 16 residues. With V trimmed by 3 bases and J by 0 bases, 6 bases remained unmatched. The germline V gene encodes CDR1 MNHEY and CDR2 SMNVEV (reference sequence).

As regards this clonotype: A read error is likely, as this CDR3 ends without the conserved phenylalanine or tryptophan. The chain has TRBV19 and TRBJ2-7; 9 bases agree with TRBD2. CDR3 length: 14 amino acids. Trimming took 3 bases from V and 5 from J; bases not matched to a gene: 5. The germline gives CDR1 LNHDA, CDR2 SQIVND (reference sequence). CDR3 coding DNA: TGTGCCAGTAGTATGAGTAGCGGGAGCCACGAGCAGTACCTC. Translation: CASSMSSGSHEQYL.

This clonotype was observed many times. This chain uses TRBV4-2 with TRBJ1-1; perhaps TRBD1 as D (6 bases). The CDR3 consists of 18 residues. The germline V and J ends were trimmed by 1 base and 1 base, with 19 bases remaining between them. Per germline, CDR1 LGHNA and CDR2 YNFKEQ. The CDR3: CASSQALGQLQTNTEAFF. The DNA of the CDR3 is TGTGCCAGCAGCCAAGCCCTAGGACAGCTACAAACGAACACTGAAGCTTTCTTT.

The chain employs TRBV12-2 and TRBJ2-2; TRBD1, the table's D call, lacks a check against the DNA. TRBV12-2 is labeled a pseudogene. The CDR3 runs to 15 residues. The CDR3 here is CASRLGTGPTGELFF. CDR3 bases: TGTGCAAGTCGCTTAGGGACAGGGCCCACCGGGGAGCTGTTTTTT.

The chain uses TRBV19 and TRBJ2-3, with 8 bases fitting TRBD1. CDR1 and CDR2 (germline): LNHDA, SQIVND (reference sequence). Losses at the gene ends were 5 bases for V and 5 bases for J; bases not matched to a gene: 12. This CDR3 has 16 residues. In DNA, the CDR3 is TGTGCCAGTAGTCTACGGGTCAGGGGGCGTGGAGATACGCAGTATTTT. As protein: CASSLRVRGRGDTQYF.

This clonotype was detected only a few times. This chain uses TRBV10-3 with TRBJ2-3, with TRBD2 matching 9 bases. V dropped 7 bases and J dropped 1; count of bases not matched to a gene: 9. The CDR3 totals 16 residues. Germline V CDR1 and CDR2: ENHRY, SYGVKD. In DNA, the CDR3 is TGTGCCATCATGAGTAGTAGCGGGAGAGGCACAGATACGCAGTATTTT. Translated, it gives CAIMSSSGRGTDTQYF.

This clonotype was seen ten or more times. CDR3 nucleotide sequence: TGTGCCAGCAGTCCGGGACTAGCGGCAATCAGCTCCTACAATGAGCAGTTCTTC. Translating gives CASSPGLAAISSYNEQFF. V usage is TRBV5-5 and J usage is TRBJ2-1; TRBD2 aligns across 11 bases. CDR3 length equals 18 residues. Germline V gives CDR1 SGHKS, CDR2 YYEKEE (reference sequence). J gave up 0 bases and V 5 bases, and 10 bases lay outside the gene matches.

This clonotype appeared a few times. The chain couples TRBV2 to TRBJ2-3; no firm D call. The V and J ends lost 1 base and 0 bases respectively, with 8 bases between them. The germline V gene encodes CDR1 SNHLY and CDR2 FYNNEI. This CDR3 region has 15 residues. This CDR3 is CASSEGTPSTDTQYF. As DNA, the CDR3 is TGTGCCAGCAGTGAAGGGACCCCAAGCACAGATACGCAGTATTTT.